This T cell receptor (beta chain) was identified in a study of shared clonotypes between healthy human individuals. Broader study findings: Naive CD4 clonotypes overlapped across a handful of donors at roughly 5.1%.

The germline V gene encodes CDR1 PRHDT and CDR2 FYEKMQ (reference sequence). There are 15 residues in the CDR3. Trimming shortened V by 6 bases and J by 4 bases, and 18 bases separated the two germline ends. The table came from immunoSEQ multiplex PCR; TCRdb's copy has only in-frame clones and leaves some out. Altogether about 670,000 clones are present, about two thirds being singletons, with the ten largest covering 1.5% to 2%. Remarks on this clone: Its antigen remains unknown.

The sample comprised memory CD4+ T cells sorted from blood. Noted subset: CD45RA-negative fraction. The genes are TRBV13 and TRBJ2-5; the D gene is possibly TRBD2 (5 bases). The origin of this receptor is a woman aged 25 to 39 in good health. This CDR3 is CASREAARDLETQYF. DNA of the CDR3: TGTGCCAGCAGGGAGGCGGCGCGAGACCTAGAGACCCAGTACTTC.